Included here is one T cell receptor (beta chain) sequence, with context. This sample is drawn from a study of blood T cells in healthy people across ages. Sample-barcoded 5' priming and a J-beta primer mix drove a second PCR of roughly 6 to 12 cycles. TCRdb used MiXCR to reprocess the 5' RACE reads, holding one entry per CDR3 protein. Of some 1.4 million distinct CDR3 sequences listed, roughly 40% were seen once; the top ten hold 7.9%. CDR3 size: 11 residues. Trimming stripped 7 bases from V and 9 bases from J, with 10 bases between. Sequences were obtained from blood. This receptor was taken from a woman between 18 and 29 years old in good health. The chain links TRBV12-3 or TRBV12-4 to TRBJ2-1; no clear D gene. The CDR3 spells CASTQASEQFF. CDR3 nucleotides: TGTGCCAGCACCCAGGCGAGTGAGCAGTTCTTC.